The 16 T cell receptor beta chains listed next were all sequenced from one sample in a study of blood T cells in healthy people across ages. Primed by a sample-barcoded 5' primer and a J-beta primer mix, a second PCR proceeded for roughly 7 to 12 cycles. TCRdb re-called the 5' RACE reads through MiXCR, storing one row per CDR3 protein. The data contain hundreds of thousands of distinct CDR3 sequences, just under 25% of them singletons. A further study also used this sample, focusing on T cells of mothers and their children.

The sequencing sample was made of blood. The receptors were gathered from a boy younger than 18 in good health.

This clonotype was found a few times. V gene TRBV6-2 or TRBV6-3 combines with J gene TRBJ2-7; the D gene could be TRBD1 or TRBD2 (5 bases each). The CDR3 has 13 amino acids. Trimming cost V 3 bases and J 6 bases, with 12 bases left between them. Per germline, CDR1 MNHEY and CDR2 SVGEGT. CDR3 in DNA: TGTGCCAGCAGTTATCCGGCGAGGGGCGAGCAGTACTTC. It encodes CASSYPARGEQYF.

This clonotype occurred a few times. This sequence joins TRBV6-5 and TRBJ2-3, with D unclear. The CDR3 is 11 residues long. Germline CDR1 reads MNHEY; CDR2 reads SVGAGI. The ends were cut back, 10 bases at V and 6 bases at J, with 11 bases in the middle. The CDR3: CATRRSDTQYF. The CDR3 DNA reads as TGTGCCACTCGTAGGTCCGATACGCAGTATTTT.

The chain recombines TRBV6-6 with TRBJ1-5; TRBD1 is a possible D gene (5 bases). This CDR3 contains 13 residues. Germline V gene lookup returns CDR1 MNHNY and CDR2 SVGAGI (reference sequence). Trimming stripped 2 bases from V and 8 bases from J, with 10 bases between. This CDR3 reads CASSYGLGEPQHF. Written as DNA, the CDR3 is TGTGCCAGCAGTTACGGACTGGGGGAGCCCCAGCATTTT.

This clonotype was counted a few times. CDR3 amino acids: CSAVPQGPSGEQYF. The CDR3 nucleotides read TGCAGTGCTGTCCCACAGGGCCCAAGCGGGGAGCAGTACTTC. This chain uses TRBV20-1 with TRBJ2-7; D tentatively reads TRBD1 or TRBD2 (6 bases each). The CDR3 spans 14 residues. Germline CDR1 DFQATT, CDR2 SNEGSKA (reference sequence). V was cut by 5 bases and J by 7 bases, with 21 bases left in between.

The chain carries TRBV4-1 and TRBJ1-4, with D uncertain. This CDR3 contains 18 residues. Germline CDR1 MGHRA, CDR2 YSYEKL. V lost 0 bases and J lost 4, with 18 bases in between. CDR3 loop: CASSQDLGSTADNEKLFF. The CDR3 nucleotides read TGCGCCAGCAGCCAAGATTTGGGCTCAACTGCTGATAATGAAAAACTGTTTTTT.

DNA for the CDR3: TGTGCCAGCAGTAGAGTAACAGGGTTTGTAACCTACGAGCAGTACTTC. Translated: CASSRVTGFVTYEQYF. The V gene is TRBV27, the J gene TRBJ2-1; tentative D call: TRBD1 (6 bases). The DNA end is more similar to TRBJ2-7, so the J call may be wrong. CDR3 length equals 16 residues. Germline loops: CDR1 MNHEY, CDR2 SMNVEV (reference sequence).

For the CDR3, the DNA is TGCGCCAGCAGCGTCAACAGGGGAAACATTCAGTACTTC. Encoded protein: CASSVNRGNIQYF. The chain recombines TRBV5-1 with TRBJ2-4; 7 bases align to TRBD1. V dropped 4 bases and J dropped 6; count of bases not matched to a gene: 4. The CDR3 length is 13 residues. Germline lookup yields CDR1 SGHRS and CDR2 YFSETQ.

This clonotype was found a few times. The gene calls are TRBV11-3 and TRBJ2-4, with no clear D. The V end was cut by 0 bases, the J end by 2 bases, with 8 bases between. Germline CDR1 and CDR2: SGHNT and YENEEA. The CDR3 loop spans 15 amino acids. For the CDR3, the DNA is TGTGCCAGCAGCTTAGAGCCAGGCACCAAAAACATTCAGTACTTC. It codes for CASSLEPGTKNIQYF.

This clonotype was detected only a few times. The chain couples TRBV7-9 to TRBJ2-1; 10 bases agree with TRBD2. The germline V gene encodes CDR1 SEHNR and CDR2 FQNEAQ (reference sequence). Unmatched junction bases numbered 18, after V lost 4 bases and J lost 9 bases. The CDR3 has 18 residues. CDR3 sequence (DNA): TGTGCCAGCAGCTCGATGCCGAGGGCTAGCGGGAGTTTTTTTGAGCAGTTCTTC. Translating gives CASSSMPRASGSFFEQFF. The variable domain in full, completed from reference TRBV7-9 and TRBJ2-1, reads DTGVSQNPRHKITKRGQNVTFRCDPISEHNRLYWYRQTLGQGPEFLTYFQNEAQLEKSRLLSDRFSAERPKGSFSTLEIQRTEQGDSAMYLCASSSMPRASGSFFEQFFGPGTRLTVL.

The chain couples TRBV3-1 to TRBJ2-5, with 7 nucleotides matching TRBD2. The length of the CDR3 is 14 residues. V gave up 0 bases and J gave up 11 bases; unmatched junction bases: 9. Germline V gene data show CDR1 as LGHDT and CDR2 as YNNKEL (reference sequence). The CDR3 sequence: CASSQDFGGGGQYF. The DNA for the CDR3 is TGTGCCAGCAGCCAAGATTTTGGCGGGGGAGGGCAGTACTTC.

The CDR3 protein is CAAGRNTQYF. For the CDR3, the DNA is TGTGCCGCCGGAAGAAATACGCAGTATTTT. The chain joins TRBV6-1 to TRBJ2-3, with D unresolved. The CDR3 totals 10 residues. The V gene lost 11 bases and the J gene lost 7 bases, with 10 bases spanning the gap. CDR1 MNHNS and CDR2 SASEGT come from the germline V gene.

V and J are TRBV6-2 or TRBV6-3 and TRBJ2-3; TRBD2 aligns across 16 bases. The CDR3 is 17 amino acids. Germline loops: CDR1 MNHEY, CDR2 SVGEGT. V was clipped by 9 bases and J by 4 bases; unmatched bases: 10. The CDR3 DNA sequence: TGTGCCAGAATTCTTGGGACTAGCGGGGGGGGAGCAGATACGCAGTATTTT. Its protein is CARILGTSGGGADTQYF.

This clonotype was seen more than once but under ten times. This rearrangement joins TRBV5-1 to TRBJ2-3; D is undetermined. The CDR3 has 16 residues. Germline CDR1 reads SGHRS; CDR2 reads YFSETQ. Trimming removed 0 bases at V and 4 bases at J, with 15 bases between. As DNA, the CDR3 is TGCGCCAGCAGCTTGGTTCCCAGTGAAATGTCAGATACGCAGTATTTT. As protein: CASSLVPSEMSDTQYF.

The CDR3 region is CAISGGRGVDEQYF. The CDR3 bases are TGTGCCATCAGTGGTGGGCGGGGAGTCGACGAGCAGTACTTC. The chain links TRBV10-3 to TRBJ2-7; D is perhaps TRBD2 (6 bases). CDR3 size: 14 residues. Germline-derived CDR1 and CDR2 are ENHRY and SYGVKD. Between the trimmed V and J ends, which lost 4 bases and 5 bases, there was a span of 15 bases.

The rearrangement joins TRBV5-1 to TRBJ2-2, with no clear D. CDR1 is SGHRS, CDR2 YFSETQ, per germline. The germline V and J ends were trimmed by 1 base and 3 bases, with 7 bases remaining between them. The CDR3 sequence is 14 residues long. In nucleotides, the CDR3 is TGCGCCAGCAGCTTGAGTCTTGACACCGGGGAGCTGTTTTTT. The encoded protein is CASSLSLDTGELFF.

The chain joins TRBV10-3 to TRBJ1-6; D gene uncertain. The CDR3 contains 13 residues. V was cut by 11 bases and J by 6 bases, with 14 bases left in between. Germline CDR1 reads ENHRY; CDR2 reads SYGVKD. The CDR3 bases are TGTGCCGCTGCCCGGGCAGGTAATTCACCCCTCCACTTT. Translated: CAAARAGNSPLHF.